This T cell receptor beta chain is drawn from a study of blood T cells in healthy people across ages (dated by TCRdb to about 2015). Study-wide context: In model experiments, roughly one uniquely barcoded TCR beta cDNA molecule per two T cells was captured by template switching. To track age-related changes in TCR beta repertoire diversity, the study relied on deep sequencing normalized with unique cDNA molecular identifiers. Donors were grouped into four age groups: young (average 16 years), middle-aged (under 40), aged (about 60) and long-lived (just over 80). To avoid experimental bias, donors of different ages were spread randomly across the sequencing lanes. Two additional independent replicas of 1 million unique cDNA reads from the same blood draw were analyzed for two donors (one aged 18 to 30 and one aged 80 or older). Points the paper makes about the study in general: Observed TCR beta diversity per million T cells fell roughly linearly with age, and a significant reduction was already apparent by age around 40. There was a strong correlation between observed TCR beta diversity and the percentage of naive T cells measured by flow cytometry. Estimates of total diversity based on one million sequenced T cells were considered lower bounds and underestimates. The long-lived group showed more naive CD4+ T cells, fewer expanded clones and increased TCR diversity than the aged group, suggesting age selection. Because the CMV infection status of the donors was unknown, age-related changes in expanded clonotypes may potentially have been confounded. Because profiling used bulk unsorted PBMCs, naive and antigen-experienced compartments could not be compared conclusively.

The donors were 40 or so Caucasian individuals from Russia, aged roughly 6 to 100 years, who were systemically healthy. Each donor gave around 9.5 milliliters of peripheral blood, collected into EDTA-treated Vacutainer tubes. PBMCs were isolated by Ficoll-Paque density-gradient centrifugation, with at least 7 million obtained per sample. Total RNA was extracted from PBMCs with Trizol reagent, with at least 6 micrograms obtained per sample. The percentages of naive CD45RAhigh/CD27high T cells were determined by flow cytometry on a PBMC aliquot from every donor. Library preparation used 5' RACE. This sample was sequenced with an Illumina HiSeq 2500. A second roughly 7 to 11 cycle PCR used a sample-barcoded 5' primer and a J-beta primer mix. Each TCR beta cDNA molecule received a unique molecular identifier from a template-switch 5' adaptor carrying 12 random nucleotides. Each sample yielded at least 2.5 million CDR3-containing paired-end reads. First-strand cDNA was synthesized from all RNA with the Mint cDNA synthesis kit, primed by a TRBC-specific oligonucleotide. All cDNA was treated with uracil-DNA glycosylase and then went through a first 18-cycle PCR with the universal primers M1SS and BC2_uni_R. In the paper's pipeline: For normalization, 1 million high-quality reads, each with a distinct molecular identifier, were randomly selected from each sample. Instead of being binned into consensus sequences, reads that shared molecular identifiers were thrown out. CDR3 identification, clonotype clustering and error correction used MiTCR with a Q25 quality threshold and the strictest error-elimination algorithm. A nonparametric unseen species model with Euler transformation was used to estimate lower-bound total TCR beta diversity. The public sequencing data were trimmed at Q25 with fastp and processed into clonotypes with MiXCR by TCRdb, which kept only in-frame beta chains. Every entry covers one CDR3 protein and lists the most common genes and DNA from its rows. The V and J calls were determined by TCRdb, not by the authors. In all, the sample holds 750,000 to 950,000 distinct CDR3 sequences, and 40% to 65% of those were seen once. The ten largest account for roughly 40% of the sample.

Only a few counts were recorded for this clonotype. Its antigen specificity is not known. Per-nucleotide qualities are absent, and no much larger clonotype sits a single base away. The specimen sequenced was blood. The sequence was obtained from a man aged 80 or over in good health.

The encoded CDR3 is CASSEETNTEAFF. The nucleotide sequence reads as follows: TGTGCCAGCAGCGAGGAGACGAACACTGAAGCTTTCTTT. Recombination connected TRBV12-3 or TRBV12-4 to TRBJ1-1; the D gene identity is not certain. The junction carries 9 bases between V and J, which are trimmed by 6 bases and 1 base respectively. CDR3 length: 13 amino acids, cysteine to phenylalanine. Here the CDR3 DNA is all that survives: 39 bases in frame from base 1.